This passage covers 21 T cell receptor beta chains from one sample sequenced in a study of control samples from healthy donors and cancer patients (dated by TCRdb to about 2020). The receptor library was made with the immunoSEQ multiplex PCR assay. The clones in this table, taken by TCRdb from immuneACCESS, are in-frame only. Not every clone is retained; where verified, under half of the shortfall comes from an unresolved V gene, and the cause of the rest is unknown. The table for this sample records approximately 190,000 clones. The ten largest clones add up to 2.2% of the sample. The specimen was blood. The receptors were gathered from a woman under 40 in good health.

This sequence joins TRBV19 and TRBJ1-2, with D hard to call. CDR3 length: 14 residues. Trimming cost V 4 bases and J 8 bases, with 17 bases left between them. Germline values: CDR1 LNHDA, CDR2 SQIVND (reference sequence). CDR3 amino acids: CASSNGRTAWGYTF. In DNA form, the CDR3 reads TGTGCCAGTAGTAACGGGCGGACCGCCTGGGGCTACACCTTC.

V and J are TRBV30 and TRBJ2-7; D is unclear. The ends were cut back, 3 bases at V and 0 bases at J, with 9 bases in the middle. The CDR3 extends over 13 amino acids. The germline gives CDR1 GTSNPN, CDR2 SVGIG (reference sequence). The CDR3 DNA is TGTGCCTGGAGGCCCTCAAACTCCTACGAGCAGTACTTC. This codes for CAWRPSNSYEQYF.

The DNA for the CDR3 is TGTGCCAGCAGCTCAGGACAGGGGGCTGCCGGAAACACCATATATTTT. Amino acids: CASSSGQGAAGNTIYF. This sequence joins TRBV9 and TRBJ1-3; 11 bases match TRBD1. The V and J ends lost 4 bases and 4 bases, in that order; junction bases with no gene match: 7. CDR3 length equals 16 residues. The germline gives CDR1 SGDLS, CDR2 YYNGEE.

The chain is built from TRBV28 and TRBJ2-5; weak D call: TRBD1 (6 bases). CDR3 length: 15 residues. The germline gives CDR1 MDHEN, CDR2 SYDVKM. Trimming removed 3 bases from V and 5 bases from J, with 16 bases in between. CDR3 DNA sequence: TGTGCCAGCAGTTTTGACCGCAGGGGATGGGAGACCCAGTACTTC. As protein: CASSFDRRGWETQYF.

The chain combines TRBV5-1 with TRBJ2-5; 11 positions match TRBD2. V was pared by 4 bases and J by 5 bases, with 10 bases of the junction left unmatched. The germline CDR1 and CDR2 sequences are SGHRS and YFSETQ. CDR3 length: 16 amino acids. The CDR3 spells CASSGLAGGWRETQYF. CDR3 nucleotide sequence: TGCGCCAGCAGCGGTCTAGCGGGGGGATGGCGGGAGACCCAGTACTTC. The full variable domain, its missing parts supplied by reference TRBV5-1 and TRBJ2-5, is KAGVTQTPRYLIKTRGQQVTLSCSPISGHRSVSWYQQTPGQGLQFLFEYFSETQRNKGNFPGRFSGRQFSNSRSEMNVSTLELGDSALYLCASSGLAGGWRETQYFGPGTRLLVL.

The rearrangement uses TRBV5-4 and TRBJ2-3, with 8 nucleotides matching TRBD2. Germline V gene lookup returns CDR1 SGHNT and CDR2 YYREEE (reference sequence). V lost 3 bases, J lost 1 base, and 4 bases stayed unmatched. The CDR3 is 15 residues long. CDR3 region: CASSSQAGGTDTQYF. CDR3 nucleotide sequence: TGTGCCAGCAGCTCACAAGCGGGGGGCACAGATACGCAGTATTTT.

V and J are TRBV5-1 and TRBJ2-1; D may correspond to TRBD1 or TRBD2 (6 bases each). The CDR3 is 16 amino acids. Germline CDR1 SGHRS, CDR2 YFSETQ. V lost 3 bases to trimming and J lost 3 bases, with 16 bases between them. In DNA form, the CDR3 reads TGCGCCAGCAGCTCGGGGCCGGGGGCAGACTACAATGAGCAGTTCTTC. This sequence encodes CASSSGPGADYNEQFF.

The V gene is TRBV5-1, the J gene TRBJ2-2; 7 bases align to TRBD1. J was trimmed by 3 bases and V by 1 base; bases with no gene match: 6. Germline assignment: CDR1 SGHRS and CDR2 YFSETQ. The CDR3 is 16 residues long. DNA for the CDR3: TGCGCCAGCAGCTTGTATACAGGGGTCTACACCGGGGAGCTGTTTTTT. Amino acid sequence: CASSLYTGVYTGELFF.

The chain links TRBV6-2 or TRBV6-3 to TRBJ1-2, with D possibly being TRBD1 (5 bases). The CDR3 is made up of 15 amino acids. V shed 2 bases and J shed 8 bases, with 18 bases lying between them. Germline V gives CDR1 MNHEY, CDR2 SVGEGT. This chain's CDR3 is CASSYIGAREGGYTF. The DNA for the CDR3 is TGTGCCAGCAGTTACATAGGGGCGCGAGAGGGCGGCTACACCTTC.

As concerns this clone: The sample carries other DNA sequences with the same CDR3. This sequence joins TRBV12-3 or TRBV12-4 and TRBJ2-7, with D uncertain. This CDR3 comprises 12 residues. The germline V and J ends were trimmed by 3 bases and 4 bases, with 7 bases remaining between them. As DNA, the CDR3 is TGTGCCAGCAGTTTCGGACGGTACGAGCAGTACTTC. Its protein product is CASSFGRYEQYF.

The chain uses TRBV4-1 and TRBJ2-3, with TRBD2 matching over 12 bases. The CDR3 runs to 18 residues. With 1 base clipped from V and 1 base from J, the junction kept 6 bases outside the gene matches. CDR1 is MGHRA and CDR2 is YSYEKL in the germline V gene. The chain's CDR3 is CASSQAGLAGRRTDTQYF. CDR3 DNA sequence: TGCGCCAGCAGCCAAGCGGGACTAGCGGGTCGTCGCACAGATACGCAGTATTTT.

The chain employs TRBV5-1 and TRBJ1-3; D not certain. The germline V and J ends were trimmed by 2 bases and 1 base, with 10 bases remaining between them. This CDR3 has 15 residues. Germline CDR1 SGHRS, CDR2 YFSETQ. DNA of the CDR3: TGCGCCAGCAGCTTTTCAGTGTTTTCTGGAAACACCATATATTTT. This encodes CASSFSVFSGNTIYF.

This chain uses TRBV5-5 with TRBJ1-5, with D uncertain. CDR3 size: 13 residues. Trimming shortened V by 0 bases and J by 6 bases, and 7 bases separated the two germline ends. Germline values: CDR1 SGHKS, CDR2 YYEKEE (reference sequence). The CDR3 is CASSLDPLQPQHF. CDR3 nucleotides: TGTGCCAGCAGCTTGGACCCCCTTCAGCCCCAGCATTTT.

The chain recombines TRBV19 with TRBJ1-2, with 9 bases fitting TRBD1. From germline, CDR1 is LNHDA and CDR2 SQIVND (reference sequence). V was pared by 6 bases and J by 6 bases, with 5 bases of the junction left unmatched. The CDR3 is 13 residues long. CDR3 amino acids: CASSDRGYDGYTF. The DNA for the CDR3 is TGTGCCAGTAGCGACAGGGGGTACGATGGCTACACCTTC.

The chain couples TRBV10-3 to TRBJ1-6; 7 nucleotides align to TRBD1. V lost 7 bases and J lost 6; bases outside the gene matches: 3. The CDR3 spans 13 residues. From germline, CDR1 is ENHRY and CDR2 SYGVKD. The CDR3 reads CAIKGQFNSPLHF. CDR3 in DNA: TGTGCCATCAAGGGACAGTTTAATTCACCCCTCCACTTT.

This chain joins TRBV23-1 and TRBJ1-6; D not resolved. TRBV23-1 is given ORF status, its function remaining uncertain. The CDR3 has 18 amino acids. Trimming took 4 bases from V and 9 from J, leaving 25 bases between them. Here the CDR3 reads CASSPGRQTNGISSPLHF. In DNA, the CDR3 is TGCGCCAGCAGTCCTGGAAGGCAGACCAACGGTATCAGTTCACCCCTCCACTTT.

The rearrangement links TRBV2 to TRBJ1-5; TRBD1 aligns across 7 bases. This CDR3 has 13 residues. Germline V gives CDR1 SNHLY, CDR2 FYNNEI. The trim removed 4 bases at V and 15 bases at J, leaving 12 bases unmatched. CDR3 DNA: TGTGCCAGCAGTGTAGTGAAACAGGGGTTAGGGCATTTT. It yields the protein CASSVVKQGLGHF.

This CDR3 is CASSFPGQGAGYTF. The CDR3 nucleotides are TGTGCCAGCAGCTTCCCGGGACAGGGGGCGGGCTACACCTTC. This chain links TRBV5-5 with TRBJ1-2; 12 nucleotides match TRBD1. The V segment lost 2 bases and the J segment 8 bases; nucleotides outside the gene matches: 4. CDR1 is SGHKS and CDR2 is YYEKEE in the germline V gene (reference sequence). The CDR3 is made up of 14 amino acids. The full variable domain, with the rest looked up from reference TRBV5-5 and TRBJ1-2, is DAGVTQSPTHLIKTRGQQVTLRCSPISGHKSVSWYQQVLGQGPQFIFQYYEKEERGRGNFPDRFSARQFPNYSSELNVNALLLGDSALYLCASSFPGQGAGYTFGSGTRLTVV.

This sequence joins TRBV5-1 and TRBJ1-1; TRBD1 is a possible D gene (5 bases). Between the trimmed V and J ends, which lost 4 bases and 6 bases, there was a span of 13 bases. Germline values: CDR1 SGHRS, CDR2 YFSETQ. CDR3 length: 13 residues. The CDR3 loop is CASSVREGAEAFF. The CDR3 nucleotides read TGCGCCAGCAGCGTCAGGGAGGGAGCTGAAGCTTTCTTT.

This chain links TRBV28 with TRBJ1-6; perhaps TRBD1 as D (6 bases). Germline lookup yields CDR1 MDHEN and CDR2 SYDVKM. The CDR3 is made up of 14 amino acids. Trimming left V 6 bases short and J 4 bases short, with 10 bases between. Here the CDR3 DNA reads TGTGCCAGCAGCACAGGGTCATATAATTCACCCCTCCACTTT. It codes for CASSTGSYNSPLHF.

The chain couples TRBV12-2 to TRBJ2-7; the table gives TRBD1 as D, unverified against the DNA. TRBV12-2 is marked as a pseudogene. The CDR3 loop spans 18 amino acids. The CDR3 region is CASRLENDGTGASREQYF. The CDR3 DNA reads TGTGCAAGTCGCCTAGAGAACGACGGGACAGGGGCCTCTAGAGAGCAGTACTTC.